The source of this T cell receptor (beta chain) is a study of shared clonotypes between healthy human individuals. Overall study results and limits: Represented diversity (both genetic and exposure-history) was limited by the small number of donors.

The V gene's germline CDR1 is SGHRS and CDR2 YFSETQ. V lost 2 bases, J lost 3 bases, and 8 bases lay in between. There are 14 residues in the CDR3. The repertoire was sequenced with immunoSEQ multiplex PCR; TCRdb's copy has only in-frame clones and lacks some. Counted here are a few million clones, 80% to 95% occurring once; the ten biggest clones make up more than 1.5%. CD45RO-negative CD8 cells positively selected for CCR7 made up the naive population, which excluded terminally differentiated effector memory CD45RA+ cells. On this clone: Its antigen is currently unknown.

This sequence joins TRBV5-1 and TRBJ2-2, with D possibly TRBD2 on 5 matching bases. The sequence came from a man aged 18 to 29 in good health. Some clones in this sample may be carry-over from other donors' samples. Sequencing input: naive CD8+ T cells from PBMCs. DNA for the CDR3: TGCGCCAGCAGCTTAGACTACTACACCGGGGAGCTGTTTTTT. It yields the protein CASSLDYYTGELFF. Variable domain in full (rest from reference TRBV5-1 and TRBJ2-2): KAGVTQTPRYLIKTRGQQVTLSCSPISGHRSVSWYQQTPGQGLQFLFEYFSETQRNKGNFPGRFSGRQFSNSRSEMNVSTLELGDSALYLCASSLDYYTGELFFGEGSRLTVL.